These T cell receptor beta chains were read from a single sample in a study of cytomegalovirus exposure and HLA in healthy donors. Sequencing used immunoSEQ multiplex PCR; TCRdb keeps in-frame clones, though not all of them. This sample's table has some 31,000 clones. What was sequenced was PBMCs. The receptors derive from a woman aged 40 to 55 in good health and CMV-seropositive. CDR3s include the opening cysteine and the closing phenylalanine or tryptophan. The order of the fields is V gene, J gene, D gene, CDR3 protein, CDR3 DNA. The D gene is left open where the match is weak.

TRBV28	TRBJ1-1	TRBD1	CASISPRQGDTEAFF	TGTGCCAGCATTTCCCCGAGACAGGGTGACACTGAAGCTTTCTTT
TRBV5-1	TRBJ1-1	TRBD1	CASRSTTGGTEAFF	TGCGCCAGCAGATCTACTACAGGGGGCACTGAAGCTTTCTTT
TRBV28	TRBJ1-2	TRBD1	CASSLFDRAGGYTF	TGTGCCAGCAGTTTATTCGACAGGGCAGGAGGCTACACCTTC
TRBV2	TRBJ1-5	TRBD1	CASRKSPGTGGDQPQHF	TGTGCCAGCAGAAAATCCCCCGGGACAGGGGGCGATCAGCCCCAGCATTTT
TRBV9	TRBJ1-5	-	CASSGQDWGQPQHF	TGTGCCAGCAGCGGACAGGATTGGGGGCAGCCCCAGCATTTT
TRBV2	TRBJ2-3	-	CASSGTTSTDTQYF	TGTGCCAGCAGTGGGACAACTAGCACAGATACGCAGTATTTT
TRBV2	TRBJ2-1	TRBD2	CASSAGGLAYNEQFF	TGTGCCAGCAGTGCTGGGGGACTAGCGTACAATGAGCAGTTCTTC
TRBV28	TRBJ1-1	-	CASREEGPRGEAFF	TGTGCCAGCAGAGAGGAGGGGCCCCGGGGGGAAGCTTTCTTT
TRBV5-1	TRBJ2-1	TRBD2	CASSLVERERGEQFF	TGCGCCAGCAGCTTGGTGGAGCGGGAGCGGGGTGAGCAGTTCTTC
TRBV6-5	TRBJ1-4	TRBD1	CASSPQGAGNEKLFF	TGTGCCAGCAGCCCACAGGGGGCTGGTAATGAAAAACTGTTTTTT
TRBV2	TRBJ2-1	TRBD1	CASTPRTGSYNEQFF	TGTGCCAGCACCCCAAGGACAGGGTCCTACAATGAGCAGTTCTTC
TRBV29-1	TRBJ2-3	TRBD2	CSGRLAGLGLPDTQYF	TGCAGTGGAAGGTTAGCGGGACTGGGCCTCCCAGATACGCAGTATTTT
TRBV6-1	TRBJ2-7	TRBD2	CASLLAGGYEQYF	TGTGCCAGCTTACTAGCGGGAGGCTACGAGCAGTACTTC